The rows below give T cell receptor beta chains drawn from one sample of a study of blood T cell repertoires in COVID-19. Some clones are missing from TCRdb's copy, which holds only in-frame ones; the method was immunoSEQ multiplex PCR. This sample has 35,000 to 40,000 clones, with nearly 90% found just once. Specimen: peripheral blood. The receptors were gathered from a man between 65 and 80 years old with active COVID-19. Each CDR3 is given with its conserved first and last residue. Fields, in order: D gene, clone size, V gene, J gene, CDR3 DNA, CDR3 protein. The D gene is left open where the match is weak. Some rows have no size entry. The others give once, few or many, or a class for an expanded clone.

TRBD1	once	TRBV18	TRBJ2-7	TGTGCCAGCTCAGCGATCGGACAGGGAAAGAACGAGCAGTACTTC	CASSAIGQGKNEQYF
TRBD1	NA	TRBV11-3	TRBJ2-3	TGTGCCAGCAGTTCGACAGGGACAGATACGCAGTATTTT	CASSSTGTDTQYF
TRBD1	NA	TRBV7-2	TRBJ1-1	TGTGCCAGCAGGTATACAGGGGGCTGGACTGAAGCTTTCTTT	CASRYTGGWTEAFF
NA	NA	TRBV6-5	TRBJ1-2	TGTGCCAGCAGTAACGGCGGCAGCTATGGCTACACCTTC	CASSNGGSYGYTF
NA	NA	TRBV23-1	TRBJ2-5	TGCGCCAGCAGTCCCGTACACCGGGTGGCGGGGATGAAGACCCAGTACTTC	CASSPVHRVAGMKTQYF
TRBD1	NA	TRBV9	TRBJ2-1	TGTGCCAGCAGCCGGGGGGACAGGGAGGTCGATGAGCAGTTCTTC	CASSRGDREVDEQFF
NA	few	TRBV28	TRBJ1-5	TGTGCCAGCATCCCAGGCAGCAATCAGCCCCAGCATTTT	CASIPGSNQPQHF
NA	once	TRBV2	TRBJ2-7	TGTGCCAGCAGGCCGCCCTCCGGGTCCCGGGTCTCCTACGAGCAGTACTTC	CASRPPSGSRVSYEQYF
TRBD2	NA	TRBV25-1	TRBJ2-1	TGTGCCAGCACACTAGCGGGGGCCGAGATTGAGCAGTTCTTC	CASTLAGAEIEQFF
TRBD2	NA	TRBV7-6	TRBJ2-3	TGTGCCAGCAGCTTTAGCGGGGGGGGCCCAGATACGCAGTATTTT	CASSFSGGGPDTQYF
NA	NA	TRBV7-2	TRBJ1-3	TGTGCCAGCAGCTTTCACAGGGCGCCTTCTGGAAACACCATATATTTT	CASSFHRAPSGNTIYF
NA	NA	TRBV5-1	TRBJ2-3	TGCGCCAGCAGCTTGTCCGGGAGCACAGATACGCAGTATTTT	CASSLSGSTDTQYF
NA	NA	TRBV27	TRBJ1-1	TGTGCCAGCAGTTTATCGAGAAACACTGAAGCTTTCTTT	CASSLSRNTEAFF
NA	NA	TRBV10-3	TRBJ2-1	TGTGCCATCAGTGAGTCCATGGGGGGGGCCGGGAATGAGCAGTTCTTC	CAISESMGGAGNEQFF
NA	NA	TRBV19	TRBJ1-5	TGTGCCAGTACCGCGGGTTATGGGGGCAATCAGCCCCAGCATTTT	CASTAGYGGNQPQHF
TRBD2	NA	TRBV7-2	TRBJ2-5	TGTGCCAGCAGCTTAACTAGCGGGGTTGAGACCCAGTACTTC	CASSLTSGVETQYF
TRBD1	NA	TRBV30	TRBJ2-1	TGTGCCTGGAGTTTCGCCGGGACAGGGGGAGCTGAGCAGTTCTTC	CAWSFAGTGGAEQFF
TRBD1	NA	TRBV7-3	TRBJ1-4	TGTGCCAGCAGCAAGCCACAGGGGGGAACTAATGAAAAACTGTTTTTT	CASSKPQGGTNEKLFF
TRBD2	NA	TRBV10-3	TRBJ2-1	TGTGCCATCAGGGGGGGGAGCGATGAGCAGTTCTTC	CAIRGGSDEQFF
NA	NA	TRBV5-1	TRBJ1-2	TGCGCCAGCAGTTATGACAGGATTCAGGATGGCTACACCTTC	CASSYDRIQDGYTF
NA	NA	TRBV29-1	TRBJ1-2	TGCAGCGTTGGGGGGGATTATGGCTACACCTTC	CSVGGDYGYTF
TRBD1	few	TRBV5-6	TRBJ2-7	TGTGCCAGCAGCTTCGGGACAGCCGGCGAGCAGTACTTC	CASSFGTAGEQYF
NA	NA	TRBV3-1/TRBV3-2	TRBJ2-7	TGTGCCAGCAGCTCGAAGACAGGATTACACTACGAGCAGTACTTC	CASSSKTGLHYEQYF
NA	NA	TRBV19	TRBJ2-7	TGTGCCAGTAGTACCCGGTCGCAGGGAAGGCCTCAACCGGACTACGAGCAGTACTTC	CASSTRSQGRPQPDYEQYF
TRBD2	NA	TRBV28	TRBJ2-1	TGTGCCAGCAGTTCATTACTAGCGGTTACCTACAATGAGCAGTTCTTC	CASSSLLAVTYNEQFF
NA	NA	TRBV28	TRBJ2-5	TGTGCCAGCAGCCCCCGGGACAAGGGAAAAGAGACCCAGTACTTC	CASSPRDKGKETQYF
TRBD2	few	TRBV7-8	TRBJ2-7	TGTGCCAGCAGCCCTGCTCTGTCCCAGTCGGGGACTAGACACTTC	CASSPALSQSGTRHF
TRBD2	NA	TRBV30	TRBJ2-3	TGTGCCTGGAGTGTCTCCGTTGGACTAGCGGGGGCTAATACGCAGTATTTT	CAWSVSVGLAGANTQYF
NA	NA	TRBV15	TRBJ1-4	TGTGCCACCAGCAGCTCCGGCGGGGGGTTAGGAACTAATGAAAAACTGTTTTTT	CATSSSGGGLGTNEKLFF
NA	NA	TRBV7-3	TRBJ2-1	TGTGCCAGCAGCGCTCTTACTAGCAGTGAGCAGTTCTTC	CASSALTSSEQFF